Listed below are T cell receptor beta chains from one sample, sequenced in a study of T cell responses to AZD1222 COVID-19 vaccine. Produced via immunoSEQ multiplex PCR; TCRdb's table is partial and in-frame only. The data show some 200,000 clones, approximately 91% seen once. The sample was peripheral blood, taken 28 days after the second AZD1222 dose. The receptor set was obtained from an adult who received the AZD1222 COVID-19 vaccine. Each CDR3 is given with its conserved first and last residue. A D gene is named only where the DNA matches it firmly. Not every row has a clone size; where given, it reads once, few, many or a size class.

d_gene	abundance	v_gene	j_gene	CDR3nt	CDR3aa
-	-	TRBV11-3	TRBJ2-1	TGTGCCAGCAGCGTTAGGGATGAGCAGTTCTTC	CASSVRDEQFF
TRBD2	-	TRBV18	TRBJ2-1	TGTGCCAGCTCACCACCACGGGGGGGAAGAGGGGAGCAGTTCTTC	CASSPPRGGRGEQFF
-	-	TRBV6-2/TRBV6-3	TRBJ2-1	TGTGCCAGCAGTTACTCGGGCTTAACTGCCCCGAGGGAGCAGTTCTTC	CASSYSGLTAPREQFF
-	-	TRBV30	TRBJ1-2	TGTGCCTGGATAAAGGCGGGCTTCTATGGCTACACCTTC	CAWIKAGFYGYTF
-	-	TRBV19	TRBJ2-1	TGTGCCAGCGAGGAGGCCCTGGGGTACAATGAGCAGTTCTTC	CASEEALGYNEQFF
-	-	TRBV9	TRBJ1-1	TGTGCCAGCAGCCAGGGGAGGATGAACACTGAAGCTTTCTTT	CASSQGRMNTEAFF
TRBD2	-	TRBV7-3	TRBJ2-5	TGTGCCAGCAGCTTTGGCGGGGGCCAAGAGACCCAGTACTTC	CASSFGGGQETQYF
-	-	TRBV28	TRBJ1-2	TGTGCCAGCAGTCGCGGGGGCGGGGACTATGGCTACACCTTC	CASSRGGGDYGYTF
-	-	TRBV6-2/TRBV6-3	TRBJ1-6	TGTGCCAGCAGTTGGACCAGCTCCTATAATTCACCCCTCCACTTT	CASSWTSSYNSPLHF
-	-	TRBV30	TRBJ1-2	TGTGCCTGGAGAATATCAGCCTATGGCTACACCTTC	CAWRISAYGYTF
-	once	TRBV5-1	TRBJ1-1	TGCGCCAGCAGCCTTACAGGCGACACTGAAGCTTTCTTT	CASSLTGDTEAFF
-	-	TRBV7-2	TRBJ2-1	TGTGCCAGCAGCTTTACACCCGGGACCTTATACAATGAGCAGTTCTTC	CASSFTPGTLYNEQFF
-	-	TRBV6-5	TRBJ1-4	TGTGCCTCCCGGAGCGGTGCCGACGCCGAAAAACTGTTTTTT	CASRSGADAEKLFF
TRBD2	once	TRBV7-2	TRBJ2-2	TGTGCCAGCAGCTTAACTTATAGCGGGGCGGCGGGGACCGGGGAGCTGTTTTTT	CASSLTYSGAAGTGELFF
TRBD1	-	TRBV28	TRBJ1-2	TGTGCCAGCAGTCTGAACCCTACAGGGGGTCGGAGTTATGGCTACACCTTC	CASSLNPTGGRSYGYTF
-	-	TRBV28	TRBJ2-7	TGTGCCAGCAGTCTTTATATTAAATGGGGCTCCGACGAGCAGTACTTC	CASSLYIKWGSDEQYF
-	-	TRBV19	TRBJ1-2	TGTGCCAGTAGTATAAAAGCCTGGGACTATGGCTACACCTTC	CASSIKAWDYGYTF
-	once	TRBV27	TRBJ2-3	TGTGCCAGCACCTCCCGTCGGGGGGCAGCAGATACGCAGTATTTT	CASTSRRGAADTQYF
-	-	TRBV11-3	TRBJ2-7	TGTGCCAGCAGCTTAGATCTCGCTGGCGAGCAGTACTTC	CASSLDLAGEQYF
-	-	TRBV5-6	TRBJ1-2	TGTGCCAGCAGCTTGGGCTGGGAACTTGGCTACACCTTC	CASSLGWELGYTF
-	few	TRBV2	TRBJ1-4	TGTGCCAGCAGTACAGGACAACCTAATGAAAAACTGTTTTTT	CASSTGQPNEKLFF
-	-	TRBV7-9	TRBJ1-1	TGTGCCAGCAGCTTAAGCGGGGGAACCACTGAAGCTTTCTTT	CASSLSGGTTEAFF
TRBD1	-	TRBV27	TRBJ2-1	TGTGCCAGCAGGGCTGGGACAGTAAGCTCCTACAATGAGCAGTTCTTC	CASRAGTVSSYNEQFF
-	-	TRBV6-1	TRBJ2-7	TGTGCCAGCACCCAAACCCAAACCGCCTACGAGCAGTACTTC	CASTQTQTAYEQYF
TRBD2	many	TRBV7-2	TRBJ2-1	TGTGCCAGCAGCTCCGGGACTAGGGTCTACAATGAGCAGTTCTTC	CASSSGTRVYNEQFF
TRBD2	-	TRBV19	TRBJ2-7	TGTGCCAGTAGTGGGGCGGGAGCCGCCTACTACGAGCAGTACTTC	CASSGAGAAYYEQYF
-	-	TRBV27	TRBJ2-4	TGTGCCAGCAGGGGAGAACTAGCCAAAAACATTCAGTACTTC	CASRGELAKNIQYF
-	-	TRBV5-1	TRBJ2-3	TGCGCCAGCAGCCTGAATTCTAGGGGTGCCCCCACAGATACGCAGTATTTT	CASSLNSRGAPTDTQYF
-	once	TRBV14	TRBJ1-2	TGTGCCAGCAGCCAGGCCAGGGTTGGCTACACCTTC	CASSQARVGYTF
-	-	TRBV7-9	TRBJ1-2	TGTGCCAGCAGCTTACGGACAGCGGGGGTCACTGCCTATGGCTACACCTTC	CASSLRTAGVTAYGYTF
TRBD1	-	TRBV5-5	TRBJ1-4	TGTGCCAGCAGCGCCGGACAGGGGGGGGAAAAACTGTTTTTT	CASSAGQGGEKLFF
TRBD1	once	TRBV3-1/TRBV3-2	TRBJ1-6	TGTGCCAGCAGCCAAGCGCTACAGGGGGCAAATTCACCCCTCCACTTT	CASSQALQGANSPLHF
-	-	TRBV6-5	TRBJ1-5	TGTGCCAGCTCCAGAGGGGAGCGGAGCAATCAGCCCCAGCATTTT	CASSRGERSNQPQHF
TRBD2	once	TRBV7-9	TRBJ2-7	TGTGCCAGCAGCCCCCCAGTGGGAGGGCCCTACGAGCAGTACTTC	CASSPPVGGPYEQYF
TRBD1	-	TRBV10-1	TRBJ2-3	TGCGCCAGCAGTGTAGGGACAGGGCGCACAGATACGCAGTATTTT	CASSVGTGRTDTQYF
-	many	TRBV6-5	TRBJ2-7	TGTGCCAGCAGTTATCTCCGGGACATACCCTACGAGCAGTACTTC	CASSYLRDIPYEQYF
-	-	TRBV9	TRBJ2-1	TGTGCCAGCAGCTCCCAGATGGCGGAGCCCTACAATGAGCAGTTCTTC	CASSSQMAEPYNEQFF
-	-	TRBV15	TRBJ2-7	TGTGCCACCAGCAGAGATTGGACATACGAGCAGTACTTC	CATSRDWTYEQYF
-	-	TRBV20-1	TRBJ2-3	TGCAGTGCCCTTACCTTAGATACGCAGTATTTT	CSALTLDTQYF
TRBD1	-	TRBV6-5	TRBJ2-7	TGTGCCAGCAGCAGGACAGGGGCTTACGAGCAGTACTTC	CASSRTGAYEQYF
-	once	TRBV11-2	TRBJ2-2	TGTGCCAGCAGCTTGAGGACAGATAACACCGGGGAGCTGTTTTTT	CASSLRTDNTGELFF
-	-	TRBV21-1	TRBJ2-1	TGTGCCAGCAGCACCCGACTAGCGGGAGTCGGTAATGAGCAGTTCTTC	CASSTRLAGVGNEQFF
TRBD2	-	TRBV6-4	TRBJ2-3	TGTGCCAGCAGTGAACTAGCGGGACATAGCACAGATACGCAGTATTTT	CASSELAGHSTDTQYF
-	-	TRBV5-4	TRBJ1-2	TGTGCCAGCAGCTTCATAGGATTGGGCTACACCTTC	CASSFIGLGYTF
-	-	TRBV28	TRBJ1-5	TGTGCCAGCAGCAAGCCGCTCAATCAGCCCCAGCATTTT	CASSKPLNQPQHF
-	-	TRBV7-3	TRBJ2-7	TGTGCCAGCAGCCCCACGGCGGGCCCCTACGAGCAGTACTTC	CASSPTAGPYEQYF
TRBD1	-	TRBV5-4	TRBJ1-2	TGTGCCAGCAGCTTACAGGGGACAAGGTATGGCTACACCTTC	CASSLQGTRYGYTF
-	once	TRBV5-1	TRBJ1-6	TGCGCCAGCAGCTTTGACGGGGGGGGACATAATTCACCCCTCCACTTT	CASSFDGGGHNSPLHF
-	-	TRBV4-1	TRBJ2-5	TGCGCCAGCAGCCCGTACCCCACGGACACGAACCAAGAGACCCAGTACTTC	CASSPYPTDTNQETQYF
-	-	TRBV7-6	TRBJ2-1	TGTGCCAGCAGCTTGCTTGGCGGGTACGCCTACAATGAGCAGTTCTTC	CASSLLGGYAYNEQFF